The TCR beta chain under discussion was sequenced for a study of siplizumab effects on memory and regulatory T cells (dated by TCRdb to between 2019 and 2020). With respect to the entire study: The study examined how the anti-CD2 antibody siplizumab affects alloreactive T-cell subsets in allogeneic mixed lymphocyte reactions built from human PBMCs.

Sorted unstimulated T cells and proliferating T cells recovered from mixed lymphocyte reactions were subjected to TCRbeta CDR3 sequencing. Fresh whole blood from around 11 HLA-typed healthy donors was used to isolate PBMCs. To prepare the library, the immunoSEQ multiplex PCR assay was applied. Roughly 10^5 TCR templates per sample were assayed on the deep sequencing platform. Genomic DNA extracted from sorted T cells was the material used for TCRbeta CDR3 sequencing. Turning to the authors' computational methods: Clonal analysis of TCRbeta CDR3 data was done in the R programming language. Comparing unstimulated samples against CFSE-low samples taken after the reaction was how alloreactive CD4+ and CD8+ clones were defined. Regulatory or non-regulatory origin of alloreactive CD4+ clones was assigned by matching sequences to the sorted unstimulated Treg and non-Treg repertoires. This is the immuneACCESS table as TCRdb keeps it, with only in-frame sequences that have V and J called. A part of the clones is gone; compared with another copy, unresolved V genes explain less than half, and the rest is unexplained. The V and J calls and clone size are taken from that table; D and trimming were inferred from the DNA. The sample contains 57,000 or so clones, approximately 93% of them found a single time. Roughly two fifths of the sample belongs to the ten largest clones.

The CDR3 contains 15 residues, cysteine and phenylalanine counted. Of all the DNA, just the CDR3 is kept, 45 bases in frame from base 1. For this chain, trimming is 4 bases at the V end and 7 bases at the J end, and the number of junction bases without a gene match is 12. Reading the germline V gene gives CDR1 SNHLY and CDR2 FYNNEI. Concerning this clone itself: It lacks a known antigen. No quality values exist for individual bases; no much larger clone is one base distant.

The full study reports these points: Siplizumab significantly lowered the cumulative frequency of alloreactive sequences that could be traced to unstimulated CD4+ memory T cells. Whether proliferating Tregs from siplizumab cultures actually had suppressive function was not functionally confirmed. Compared with memory T cells, unstimulated naive T cells appeared more diverse, and naive cells seemed to make a substantial contribution to the alloresponse. About 75-96% of proliferating CD4+ or CD8+ clones could not be given a naive or memory phenotype. In reactions with siplizumab, an average of 68.8% of mappable alloreactive CD4+ clones were Treg-derived, compared with around 28% in control reactions. Sequences below about 10^-5 frequency were poorly captured, so only a minor fraction of alloreactive clones could be mapped to unstimulated subsets.

The receptor chain draws on TRBV2 and TRBJ2-7; 8 central bases correspond to TRBD1. The specimen sequenced was CD8+ T cells sorted from blood. This TCR came from a human donor in good health. CDR3 sequence: CASSAGQGLLREQYF. The nucleotide sequence reads as follows: TGTGCCAGCAGTGCCGGACAGGGCCTCCTACGAGAGCAGTACTTC.